The rows below give T cell receptor beta chains drawn from one sample of a study of CD8 T cells in Susac syndrome. TCRdb ran MiXCR on the immunoSEQ multiplex PCR reads and lists one entry per CDR3 protein. The sample lists roughly 200,000 distinct CDR3 sequences; roughly 94% were seen once. Sample: CD4+ T cells from PBMCs. These receptors all come from a human donor with Susac syndrome. CDR3s include the opening cysteine and the closing phenylalanine or tryptophan. The order of the fields is V gene, J gene, clone size, D gene, CDR3 DNA, CDR3 protein. A D gene is named only where the DNA matches it firmly. Size is omitted from some rows. Given values are once, few, many or a class for expanded clones.

TRBV18,TRBJ2-1,.,.,TGTGCCAGCTCACCACGGGATCGCGAGATAGAGCAGTTCTTC,CASSPRDREIEQFF
TRBV2,TRBJ1-4,once,TRBD1,TGTGCCAGCACCGAGACAGGGGCAACTAATGAAAAACTGTTTTTT,CASTETGATNEKLFF
TRBV2,TRBJ1-2,.,.,TGTGCCAGCATGGACGAAGCTAACTATGGCTACACCTTC,CASMDEANYGYTF
TRBV11-2,TRBJ2-2,once,.,TGTGCCAGCAGCTTAGTACAGCGCCCCGGGGAGCTGTTTTTT,CASSLVQRPGELFF
TRBV12-3/TRBV12-4,TRBJ1-1,.,.,TGTGCCAGCAACCTTTGGGGAGGGAACACTGAAGCTTTCTTT,CASNLWGGNTEAFF
TRBV20-1,TRBJ1-6,.,TRBD1,TGCAGTGCGACTACAGGGGGCGCGCTGGGATCACCCCTCCACTTT,CSATTGGALGSPLHF
TRBV30,TRBJ2-7,.,.,TGTGCCTGGAACAGGGGGCTAGCGGGAGACGAGCAGTACTTC,CAWNRGLAGDEQYF
TRBV9,TRBJ1-1,.,.,TGTGCCAGCAGCCCCCAAACAGGGAGCACTGAAGCTTTCTTT,CASSPQTGSTEAFF
TRBV28,TRBJ2-7,.,.,TGTGCCAGCAGTTCGACGGGAGAAGCGATCTACGAGCAGTACTTC,CASSSTGEAIYEQYF
TRBV20-1,TRBJ2-7,.,.,TGCAGTGCTAGAGATGCCGGACTTCAGACCTACGAGCAGTACTTC,CSARDAGLQTYEQYF
TRBV20-1,TRBJ2-1,.,TRBD2,TGCAGTGCTAGCAGCTCTAGCGGAAACTACAATGAGCAGTTCTTC,CSASSSSGNYNEQFF
TRBV20-1,TRBJ2-3,once,TRBD2,TGCAGTGCTAAGGGGACTAGCGGGCGGGCCGGTACGCAGTATTTT,CSAKGTSGRAGTQYF
TRBV7-2,TRBJ2-7,.,.,TGTGCCAGCAGCTTAAACCGGGGCTACGAGCAGTACTTC,CASSLNRGYEQYF
TRBV7-8,TRBJ2-7,.,TRBD1,TGTGCCAGCAGCTTAGAATCGGGACAGGCGCCCTACGAGCAGTACTTC,CASSLESGQAPYEQYF
TRBV5-4,TRBJ2-1,.,TRBD1,TGTGCCAGCAGCTTGGAGGGGGCTGAGCAGTTCTTC,CASSLEGAEQFF